This entry lists 3 T cell receptor beta chains sequenced from one sample in a study of blood T cell repertoires in COVID-19. Profiled with immunoSEQ multiplex PCR; TCRdb holds only in-frame clones, not every one. The table includes almost 200,000 clones, over 80% detected once. Sequenced input: peripheral blood. Receptors originate from a man aged 55 to 70 with COVID-19, enrolled during active disease.

The chain recombines TRBV19 with TRBJ1-1, with D possibly being TRBD1 (5 bases). The V and J ends lost 7 bases and 8 bases respectively, with 20 bases between them. This CDR3 has 14 amino acids. Germline lookup yields CDR1 LNHDA and CDR2 SQIVND (reference sequence). The CDR3 DNA sequence: TGTGCCAGTACCCAAGGGGCGCCACGGCGGGAAGCTTTCTTT. It encodes CASTQGAPRREAFF.

The chain couples TRBV6-2 or TRBV6-3 to TRBJ1-2; TRBD1 aligns across 7 bases. Germline V gives CDR1 MNHEY, CDR2 SVGEGT. Losses at the gene ends were 5 bases for V and 1 base for J; bases not matched to a gene: 4. The CDR3 loop spans 14 amino acids. CDR3 residues: CASSQQGHNYGYTF. The DNA for the CDR3 is TGTGCCAGCAGTCAACAGGGGCATAACTATGGCTACACCTTC.

J is TRBJ2-1 and V is TRBV18, with a weak D call TRBD1 (5 bases). This CDR3 contains 14 residues. Trimming cost V 0 bases and J 16 bases, with 19 bases left between them. Germline assignment: CDR1 KGHSH and CDR2 LQKENI. The CDR3 is CASSPPSPGLGDFF. CDR3 nucleotide sequence: TGTGCCAGCTCACCACCCTCACCGGGCCTAGGGGATTTCTTC. The full variable domain, with the rest looked up from reference TRBV18 and TRBJ2-1, is NAGVMQNPRHLVRRRGQEARLRCSPMKGHSHVYWYRQLPEEGLKFMVYLQKENIIDESGMPKERFSAEFPKEGPSILRIQQVVRGDSAAYFCASSPPSPGLGDFFGPGTRLTVL.